This T cell receptor beta chain comes out of a study of identifying expanded T cells in peripheral blood. Overall study findings and caveats: Roughly 1.2 clones differed between technical replicates, versus about 16 and 19 over time.

Here immunoSEQ multiplex PCR was the method, and the copy in TCRdb shows in-frame clones only, minus some. This table holds 91,000 or so clones, about nine tenths found once. As regards this clone: Its specificity is not known.

Trimming left V 7 bases short and J 4 bases short, with 10 bases between. Germline CDR1 reads MDHEN; CDR2 reads SYDVKM. The CDR3 consists of 12 residues. No infections or other immune events were documented during collection. This TCR derives from a person aged 18 to 75 in good health. The rearrangement uses TRBV28 and TRBJ2-5; D is possibly TRBD2 (5 bases). The sample comprised blood. The CDR3 DNA reads TGTGCCAGCATAAGCGGCCGAGAGACCCAGTACTTC. This encodes CASISGRETQYF. The full variable domain, in which reference TRBV28 and TRBJ2-5 provide the parts outside the CDR3, is DVKVTQSSRYLVKRTGEKVFLECVQDMDHENMFWYRQDPGLGLRLIYFSYDVKMKEKGDIPEGYSVSREKKERFSLILESASTNQTSMYLCASISGRETQYFGPGTRLLVL.